This TCR beta chain stems from a study of human T cells and chemical hapten exposure. Time point described: patch test 3, about 24 weeks after DPC sensitization. Described treatment: therapeutic diphenylcyclopropenone sensitization with weekly scalp DPC. Blood draws preceded each patch test application. V shed 4 bases and J 3 bases; nucleotides not matched to a gene: 8. The CDR3 consists of 17 residues. Per germline, CDR1 LNHDA and CDR2 SQIVND (reference sequence). Single cDNA molecules in the library carried unique molecular identifiers attached during preparation. TCRdb re-analysed the RACE reads in MiXCR, keeping a single row per CDR3 protein. This sample has around 150,000 distinct CDR3 sequences; roughly 26% occur once, and the top ten carry approximately 2.3%. This clonotype has a handful of counts.

The rearrangement uses TRBV19 and TRBJ2-3; 12 nucleotides agree with TRBD2. The TCR originated in a woman under 30 with alopecia areata. Some clones in this sample may be carry-over from other donors' samples. This material consisted of whole blood, taken in connection with sensitization to the hapten diphenylcyclopropenone (DPC). The DNA for the CDR3 is TGTGCCAGTAGTACGACTTCTAGCGGGAGGGCAACAGATACGCAGTATTTT. Translated, it gives CASSTTSSGRATDTQYF.